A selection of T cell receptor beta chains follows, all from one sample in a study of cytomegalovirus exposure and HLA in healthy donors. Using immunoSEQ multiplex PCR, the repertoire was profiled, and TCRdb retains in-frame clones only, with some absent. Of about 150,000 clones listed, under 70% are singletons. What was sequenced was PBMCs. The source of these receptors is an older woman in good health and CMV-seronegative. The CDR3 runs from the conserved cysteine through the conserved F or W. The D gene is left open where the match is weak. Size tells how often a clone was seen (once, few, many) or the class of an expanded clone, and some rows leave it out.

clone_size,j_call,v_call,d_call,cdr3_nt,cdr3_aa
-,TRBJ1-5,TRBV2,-,TGTGCCAGCAGTGCCATTGGGCAAAGTCAGCCCCAGCATTTT,CASSAIGQSQPQHF
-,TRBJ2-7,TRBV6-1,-,TGTGCCAGCAGTGCCAATCGGCGGAGGGCTAGGCCCTCCTACGAGCAGTACTTC,CASSANRRRARPSYEQYF
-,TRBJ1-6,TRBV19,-,TGTGCCAGTACTTTCTTCCGGGATTCACCCCTCCACTTT,CASTFFRDSPLHF
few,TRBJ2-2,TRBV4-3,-,TGCGCCAGCAGCCAAGATTGGCTGTTCACCGGGGAGCTGTTTTTT,CASSQDWLFTGELFF
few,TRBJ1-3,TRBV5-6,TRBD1,TGTGCCAGCAGCCCAACAGGGGTATCTGGAAACACCATATATTTT,CASSPTGVSGNTIYF
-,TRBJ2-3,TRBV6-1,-,TGTGCCAGCAGTGACTCGGGGATGGGAGATACGCAGTATTTT,CASSDSGMGDTQYF
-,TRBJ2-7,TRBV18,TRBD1,TGTGCCAGTCGACAGGGATCCTACGAGCAGTACTTC,CASRQGSYEQYF
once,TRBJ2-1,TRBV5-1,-,TGCGCCAGCGGCGGGACCACCCCGGGCGATGAGCAGTTCTTC,CASGGTTPGDEQFF
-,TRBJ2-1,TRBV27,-,TGTGCCAGCAGTTTCCCAGGGATAAGCAGTGAGCAGTTCTTC,CASSFPGISSEQFF
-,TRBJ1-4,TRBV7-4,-,TGTGCCAGCAGCGCAGGGGCTAATGAAAAACTGTTTTTT,CASSAGANEKLFF
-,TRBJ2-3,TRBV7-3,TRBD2,TGTGCCAGCGGCTGGGGGCGGGGGGCAGATACGCAGTATTTT,CASGWGRGADTQYF
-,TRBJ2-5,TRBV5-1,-,TGCGCCAGCAGCGGTGGGGGGGGCCTCCAAGAGACCCAGTACTTC,CASSGGGGLQETQYF
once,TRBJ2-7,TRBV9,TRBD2,TGTGCCAGCAGCACAGGACTAGCGGGAGTAGGTTACGAGCAGTACTTC,CASSTGLAGVGYEQYF
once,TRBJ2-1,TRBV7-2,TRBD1,TGTGCCAGCAGCTTAGCGGGGTTTTTAAGGGACAGGGGATACAATGAGCAGTTCTTC,CASSLAGFLRDRGYNEQFF
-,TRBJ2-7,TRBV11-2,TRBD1,TGTGCCAGCAGCGTCCGGGACAGGGACTACGAGCAGTACTTC,CASSVRDRDYEQYF
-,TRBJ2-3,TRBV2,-,TGTGCCAGCAGTCCCCTATGGACTACCACAGATACGCAGTATTTT,CASSPLWTTTDTQYF
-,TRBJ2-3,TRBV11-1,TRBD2,TGTGCCAGCAGCTTACAGAGCGGGAGTACTATATATACGCAGTATTTT,CASSLQSGSTIYTQYF
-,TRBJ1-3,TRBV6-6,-,TGTGCCAGCACCCTGGGAGGGACCATATATTTT,CASTLGGTIYF
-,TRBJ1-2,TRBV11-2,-,TGTGCCAGCAGCTTAGGCCAGGGTAATGGCTACACCTTC,CASSLGQGNGYTF
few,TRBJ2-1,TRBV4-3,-,TGCGCCAGCAGCCAAGAAGAGGGTAATGAGCAGTTCTTC,CASSQEEGNEQFF
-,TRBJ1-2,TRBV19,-,TGTGCCAGTAGGAGGGTTGGTGGCGGAGGCTACACCTTC,CASRRVGGGGYTF
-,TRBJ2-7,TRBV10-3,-,TGTGCCGTCAGCGAGGCGGGGGCCGAGCAGTACTTC,CAVSEAGAEQYF
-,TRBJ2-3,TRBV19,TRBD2,TGTGCCAGTAGTATAGGGCGGGGGGGAAACCCCACAGATACGCAGTATTTT,CASSIGRGGNPTDTQYF
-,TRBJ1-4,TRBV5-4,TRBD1,TGTGCCAGCAGCTTGGGAAGACAGGGGACTGAAAAACTGTTTTTT,CASSLGRQGTEKLFF
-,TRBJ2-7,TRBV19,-,TGTGCCAGCACAGGGTCCGGCTACGAGCAGTACTTC,CASTGSGYEQYF
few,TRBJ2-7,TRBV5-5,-,TGTGCCAGCAGCCCCCCCTCTAGGAACTACGAGCAGTACTTC,CASSPPSRNYEQYF
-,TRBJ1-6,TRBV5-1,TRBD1,TGCGCCAGCAGCTCATCCGGGACAGGGGATTCACCCCTCCACTTT,CASSSSGTGDSPLHF
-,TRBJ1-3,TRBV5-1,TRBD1,TGCGCCAGCAGCTTGGCAGGGGGAAGAAGAGGAAACACCATATATTTT,CASSLAGGRRGNTIYF
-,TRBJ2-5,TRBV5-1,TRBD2,TGCGCCAGCAGCCGTAGCGGGTTCGGGGAGACCCAGTACTTC,CASSRSGFGETQYF
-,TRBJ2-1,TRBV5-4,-,TGTGCCAGCAGCTTGGGTCCGGTCACAGTATACAATGAGCAGTTCTTC,CASSLGPVTVYNEQFF
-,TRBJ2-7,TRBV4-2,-,TGTGCCAGCAGCCAAGAAAGACAGTTCGAGCAGTACTTC,CASSQERQFEQYF
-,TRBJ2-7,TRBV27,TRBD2,TGTGCCAGCAGTTTGACACCGGGACTAGCGGTAAACTACGAGCAGTACTTC,CASSLTPGLAVNYEQYF
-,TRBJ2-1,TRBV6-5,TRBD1,TGTGCCAGCAGTCTGGGGACAGGGGGCTTAAATGAGCAGTTCTTC,CASSLGTGGLNEQFF
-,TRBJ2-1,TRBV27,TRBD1,TGTGCCAGCAGTTTGGGACAGATTTACAATGAGCAGTTCTTC,CASSLGQIYNEQFF
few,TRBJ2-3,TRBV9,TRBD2,TGTGCCTCCAAAGGGGCTAGCGGAAGCACAGATACGCAGTATTTT,CASKGASGSTDTQYF
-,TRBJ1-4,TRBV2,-,TGTGCCAGCAGCCGCAGGTCTAATGAAAAACTGTTTTTT,CASSRRSNEKLFF
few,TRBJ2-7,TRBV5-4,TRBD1,TGTGCCAGCAGCTTGGAACAGGGGGGCTACGAGCAGTACTTC,CASSLEQGGYEQYF
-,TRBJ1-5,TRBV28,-,TGTGCCAGCAGGAGCAACAGGGGCAATCAGCCCCAGCATTTT,CASRSNRGNQPQHF
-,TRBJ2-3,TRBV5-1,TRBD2,TGCGCCAGCGGGCTAGCGGGAATGTATCCAGATACGCAGTATTTT,CASGLAGMYPDTQYF
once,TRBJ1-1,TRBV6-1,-,TGTGCCAGCAGGATGGGGCAGGTGAACACTGAAGCTTTCTTT,CASRMGQVNTEAFF
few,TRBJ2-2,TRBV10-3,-,TGTGCCATCAGTGAGAGGGGGATGAACACCGGGGAGCTGTTTTTT,CAISERGMNTGELFF
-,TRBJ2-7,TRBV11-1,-,TGTGCCAGCAGCGCGGCCTCCTACGAGCAGTACTTC,CASSAASYEQYF
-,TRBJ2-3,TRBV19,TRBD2,TGTGCCAGTAGTATCCCCCTAACTAGCGGAGCCGGTACCCTTGATACGCAGTATTTT,CASSIPLTSGAGTLDTQYF
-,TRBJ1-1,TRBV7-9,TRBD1,TGTTCCAGCAGCCCCCCCTCAGGGGGGAGGACTGAAGCTTTCTTT,CSSSPPSGGRTEAFF
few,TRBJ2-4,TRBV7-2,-,TGTGCCAGCAGCTTAGGCGGGCAGGCGCACATTCAGTACTTC,CASSLGGQAHIQYF
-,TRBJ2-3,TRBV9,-,TGTGCCAGCAGCGTACAAAACACAGATACGCAGTATTTT,CASSVQNTDTQYF